One sample yielded the 22 T cell receptor beta chains listed below, sequenced in a study of cytomegalovirus exposure and HLA in healthy donors. Primers: 60 Vbeta forward and 13 Jbeta reverse. Using immunoSEQ multiplex PCR, the repertoire was profiled, and TCRdb retains in-frame clones only, with some absent. Found here are about 130,000 clones, approximately 85% of them singletons; the top ten hold more than 1.5%. What was sequenced was PBMCs. Receptor source: a boy aged 10-17 years in good health and CMV-seronegative.

This chain links TRBV19 with TRBJ1-4; 8 positions match TRBD1. In germline, CDR1 is LNHDA, CDR2 SQIVND (reference sequence). Trimming removed 5 bases from V and 5 bases from J; junction bases left unmatched: 7. The CDR3 runs to 15 residues. The CDR3 DNA reads TGTGCCAGTAGTCGCCCCGGACAGGGAAATGAAAAACTGTTTTTT. Amino acids: CASSRPGQGNEKLFF.

The chain combines TRBV5-5 with TRBJ1-2; D uncertain. Trimming took off 0 bases at V and 5 bases at J, with 8 bases between the two ends. CDR1 SGHKS and CDR2 YYEKEE come from the germline V gene (reference sequence). This CDR3 region has 13 residues. CDR3 coding DNA: TGTGCCAGCAGCTTGGAGAACACGTATGGCTACACCTTC. Translated, it gives CASSLENTYGYTF.

The V gene is TRBV30, the J gene TRBJ2-7, with 7 bases aligning to TRBD1. Germline assignment: CDR1 GTSNPN and CDR2 SVGIG (reference sequence). The CDR3 has 15 residues. V lost 0 bases and J lost 5; bases outside the gene matches: 10. The CDR3 spells CAWSVGGDRSNEQYF. CDR3 DNA sequence: TGTGCCTGGAGTGTAGGTGGGGACAGAAGCAACGAGCAGTACTTC.

This chain links TRBV29-1 with TRBJ1-5, with D possibly being TRBD1 (6 bases). This CDR3 is 14 amino acids long. Trimming took off 4 bases at V and 3 bases at J, with 13 bases between the two ends. CDR1 and CDR2 from the germline V gene are SQVTM and ANQGSEA. The CDR3 loop is CSVGGTQSNQPQHF. For the CDR3, the DNA is TGCAGCGTTGGAGGGACACAATCCAATCAGCCCCAGCATTTT.

This clone was counted a single time. The chain joins TRBV6-5 to TRBJ2-4; 9 bases match TRBD1. The ends lost 0 bases at V and 5 bases at J; junction bases unmatched: 2. The CDR3 totals 15 residues. Germline CDR1 MNHEY, CDR2 SVGAGI. The CDR3 spells CASSYSGQGENIQYF. The CDR3, as DNA: TGTGCCAGCAGTTACTCGGGACAGGGTGAAAACATTCAGTACTTC.

The chain employs TRBV30 and TRBJ1-1, with a weak D call TRBD1 (6 bases). V lost 5 bases, J lost 5 bases, and 15 bases lay in between. CDR3 length: 13 amino acids. Germline values: CDR1 GTSNPN, CDR2 SVGIG (reference sequence). The CDR3 loop reads CAWEVTQGTEAFF. As DNA, the CDR3 is TGTGCCTGGGAAGTGACCCAGGGGACTGAAGCTTTCTTT. The variable domain in full, completed from reference TRBV30 and TRBJ1-1, reads SQTIHQWPATLVQPVGSPLSLECTVEGTSNPNLYWYRQAAGRGLQLLFYSVGIGQISSEVPQNLSASRPQDRQFILSSKKLLLSDSGFYLCAWEVTQGTEAFFGQGTRLTVV.

This rearrangement joins TRBV6-7 to TRBJ2-4; TRBD2 might be the D (5 bases). TRBV6-7 is treated as an ORF (open reading frame) with a function not yet certain. The CDR3 totals 16 residues. Trimming pared 7 bases from V and 3 bases from J, leaving 19 bases between. The CDR3 spells CASTHILREVKNIQYF. In DNA, the CDR3 is TGTGCCAGCACCCATATTTTGAGGGAAGTCAAAAACATTCAGTACTTC.

V and J are TRBV6-5 and TRBJ1-2; no reliable D call. V was trimmed by 8 bases and J by 5 bases, leaving 15 bases between them. CDR1 and CDR2 (germline): MNHEY, SVGAGI. This CDR3 is built from 13 residues. CDR3 sequence reads: CASYSGREYGYTF. The CDR3 coding sequence is TGTGCCAGCTACTCGGGAAGGGAATATGGCTACACCTTC.

The V gene is TRBV30, the J gene TRBJ1-4, with TRBD1 identical over 8 bases. Germline CDR1 GTSNPN, CDR2 SVGIG (reference sequence). The CDR3 spans 16 residues. The J segment lost 7 bases and the V segment lost 0 bases, leaving 10 bases of the junction unmatched. The CDR3 bases are TGTGCCTGGAGTGTCAAGTCAGGGGGCTGGGGTGAAAAACTGTTTTTT. It translates to CAWSVKSGGWGEKLFF.

This clone was recorded only once. The rearrangement links TRBV18 to TRBJ2-3, with 7 bases lining up with TRBD1. The CDR3 loop spans 15 amino acids. J was trimmed by 5 bases and V by 3 bases; bases with no gene match: 8. CDR1 is KGHSH and CDR2 is LQKENI in the germline V gene. The CDR3 reads CASSPGQRGLDTQYF. In DNA form, the CDR3 reads TGTGCCAGCTCACCGGGACAGAGGGGTCTAGATACGCAGTATTTT.

In regard to this clone: The sample contains more than one DNA sequence encoding this CDR3. The chain is built from TRBV5-1 and TRBJ2-7, with D possibly TRBD2 on 5 matching bases. Trimming took 0 bases from V and 3 from J, leaving 10 bases between them. In germline, CDR1 is SGHRS, CDR2 YFSETQ. The CDR3 sequence is 14 residues long. CDR3 DNA: TGCGCCAGCAGCTTGGGCCGGGGAAGCTACGAGCAGTACTTC. Translating gives CASSLGRGSYEQYF.

V and J are TRBV28 and TRBJ1-5; D is ambiguous. The V end was cut by 2 bases, the J end by 4 bases, with 12 bases between. Germline V gene data show CDR1 as MDHEN and CDR2 as SYDVKM. The CDR3 is 15 amino acids. The DNA for the CDR3 is TGTGCCAGCAGTTTAGCGGGGAGATTAAATCAGCCCCAGCATTTT. Translation gives CASSLAGRLNQPQHF.

This clone occurred a few times. The chain employs TRBV4-3 and TRBJ1-1; D possibly corresponds to TRBD1 (5 bases). The germline V gene has CDR1 LGHNA and CDR2 YSLEER. V lost 0 bases and J 5 bases, leaving 10 bases between the germline ends. The CDR3 loop spans 14 amino acids. The CDR3 is CASSQDLGGTEAFF. CDR3 nucleotide sequence: TGCGCCAGCAGCCAAGATCTGGGGGGGACTGAAGCTTTCTTT.

V usage is TRBV4-1 and J usage is TRBJ1-2; TRBD1 matches 11 bases. From germline, CDR1 is MGHRA and CDR2 YSYEKL. Losses at the gene ends were 0 bases for V and 5 bases for J; bases not matched to a gene: 11. The CDR3 consists of 18 residues. The CDR3 protein is CASSQDLWTGGFGYGYTF. The CDR3 DNA reads as TGCGCCAGCAGCCAAGATCTTTGGACAGGGGGCTTTGGGTATGGCTACACCTTC.

This chain connects TRBV30 to TRBJ2-3, with unresolved D. The V end was cut by 2 bases, the J end by 0 bases, with 6 bases between. Germline-derived CDR1 and CDR2 are GTSNPN and SVGIG (reference sequence). The CDR3 sequence is 13 residues long. In DNA, the CDR3 is TGTGCCTGGAGTTTTACTAGCACAGATACGCAGTATTTT. Translated, it gives CAWSFTSTDTQYF.

The genes are TRBV30 and TRBJ1-3; D gene ambiguous. The V gene lost 4 bases and the J gene lost 3 bases, with 10 bases spanning the gap. This CDR3 contains 13 residues. CDR1 GTSNPN and CDR2 SVGIG come from the germline V gene (reference sequence). CDR3 in amino acids: CAWTPGFGNTIYF. DNA of the CDR3: TGTGCCTGGACCCCTGGCTTTGGAAACACCATATATTTT.

The J gene is TRBJ2-3, the V gene TRBV25-1, with 12 bases that match TRBD1. V was pared by 6 bases and J by 2 bases, with 9 bases of the junction left unmatched. The length of the CDR3 is 17 residues. The V gene's germline CDR1 is MGHDK and CDR2 SYGVNS. CDR3 DNA: TGTGCCAGCAGCCCACCTCCGGGACAGGGGGCCACAGATACGCAGTATTTT. This encodes CASSPPPGQGATDTQYF.

The chain employs TRBV6-5 and TRBJ2-2; TRBD1 matches 7 bases. The CDR3 loop spans 14 amino acids. The germline V gene has CDR1 MNHEY and CDR2 SVGAGI. V dropped 5 bases and J dropped 6; count of bases not matched to a gene: 6. DNA of the CDR3: TGTGCCAGCAGTGGAGACAGGGTCCCCGGGGAGCTGTTTTTT. Residues: CASSGDRVPGELFF.

The CDR3 region has the DNA TGTGCCAGCACCCCCGGACTCGTCCGTGGGTACAATGAGCAGTTCTTC. It yields the protein CASTPGLVRGYNEQFF. The rearrangement uses TRBV7-6 and TRBJ2-1, with D perhaps matching TRBD2 (5 bases). Germline CDR1 SGHVS, CDR2 FNYEAQ. The CDR3 contains 16 residues. V was cut by 7 bases and J by 4 bases, with 20 bases left in between.

With respect to this clone: Other nucleotide sequences from this sample produce the same CDR3. The chain links TRBV27 to TRBJ2-3; tentative D call: TRBD2 (5 bases). The CDR3 contains 12 residues. CDR1 and CDR2 from the germline V gene are MNHEY and SMNVEV (reference sequence). V lost 5 bases to trimming and J lost 4 bases, with 7 bases between them. The CDR3 sequence is CASSPGSDTQYF. The CDR3 DNA reads as TGTGCCAGCAGTCCGGGGTCAGATACGCAGTATTTT.

This clone is a singleton in its sample. The chain employs TRBV29-1 and TRBJ2-1, with 7 bases aligning to TRBD1. Unmatched junction bases numbered 8, after V lost 0 bases and J lost 0 bases. The CDR3 consists of 17 residues. CDR1 and CDR2 (germline): SQVTM, ANQGSEA. CDR3 sequence reads: CSVEDPPQGVSYNEQFF. The CDR3 nucleotides read TGCAGCGTTGAAGACCCGCCCCAGGGGGTCTCCTACAATGAGCAGTTCTTC.

The V call is TRBV5-5, the J call TRBJ2-1; 9 bases match TRBD2. Germline assignment: CDR1 SGHKS and CDR2 YYEKEE (reference sequence). V lost 0 bases to trimming and J lost 4 bases; unmatched junction nucleotides: 5. This CDR3 spans 16 amino acids. The CDR3 is CASSLGASGVYNEQFF. CDR3 nucleotides: TGTGCCAGCAGCTTGGGTGCTAGCGGGGTTTACAATGAGCAGTTCTTC. The full variable domain, its missing parts supplied by reference TRBV5-5 and TRBJ2-1, is DAGVTQSPTHLIKTRGQQVTLRCSPISGHKSVSWYQQVLGQGPQFIFQYYEKEERGRGNFPDRFSARQFPNYSSELNVNALLLGDSALYLCASSLGASGVYNEQFFGPGTRLTVL.